These T cell receptor beta chains were read from a single sample in a study of T cell changes during pregnancy in multiple sclerosis. Measured with immunoSEQ multiplex PCR; TCRdb has only the in-frame clones, and not every one. Of approximately 60,000 clones in the sample, roughly 94% were seen once. The sample here was CD4+ T cells from peripheral blood mononuclear cells, taken in the second trimester of pregnancy. Receptors originate from a female donor with multiple sclerosis, enrolled in a pregnancy study. Each CDR3 is given with its conserved first and last residue. D genes are given only for firm matches. Size tells how often a clone was seen (once, few, many) or the class of an expanded clone, and some rows leave it out.

D	V	J	size	DNA	CDR3
TRBD2	TRBV19	TRBJ2-5	.	TGTGCCAGTAGTATAGATCTATCGTGGGGGGGCCAAGAGACCCAGTACTTC	CASSIDLSWGGQETQYF
TRBD2	TRBV28	TRBJ2-1	.	TGTGCCAGCAGCCCCCGGATTAGCGGGAAAGGGCAGTTCTTC	CASSPRISGKGQFF
TRBD1	TRBV7-2	TRBJ2-2	.	TGTGCCAGCAGATATGAAGGGGGCCACCGGGTCACCGGGGAGCTGTTTTTT	CASRYEGGHRVTGELFF
TRBD2	TRBV5-1	TRBJ2-1	.	TGCGCCACCCGGACGTCTAGCGGGCGGAGCTCCTACAATGAGCAGTTCTTC	CATRTSSGRSSYNEQFF
TRBD1	TRBV19	TRBJ1-5	.	TGTGCCAGTACCGTCCGACAGGGCAGTCAGCCCCAGCATTTT	CASTVRQGSQPQHF
.	TRBV18	TRBJ2-5	once	TGTGCCAGCTCACAGTCTTCTCAGAACACAGGACAAGAGACCCAGTACTTC	CASSQSSQNTGQETQYF
.	TRBV28	TRBJ1-2	.	TGTGCCAGCAGGGTACCTTCGGGTGGCTACACCTTC	CASRVPSGGYTF
TRBD1	TRBV27	TRBJ1-2	.	TGTGCCAGCAGTTTATACTTTACAGGGGGCTATGGCTACACCTTC	CASSLYFTGGYGYTF
.	TRBV28	TRBJ1-3	.	TGTGCCAGCAGTTTATTGGCAGGGCGTACTGGAAACACCATATATTTT	CASSLLAGRTGNTIYF
TRBD1	TRBV15	TRBJ1-2	.	TGTGCCACCAGCAGAGCCTTACAGGGGAACTATGGCTACACCTTC	CATSRALQGNYGYTF
TRBD1	TRBV7-9	TRBJ1-2	.	TGTGCCAGCAGCTTAGAGGTTCTGGGACAGGGGTTCTATGGCTACACCTTC	CASSLEVLGQGFYGYTF
TRBD1	TRBV30	TRBJ2-7	.	TGTGCCTGGGGACAGGGAAGGGGACAGTACTTC	CAWGQGRGQYF
TRBD1	TRBV27	TRBJ2-2	.	TGTGCCAGCAGTCTCCTCCCCCCCCGACAGGGATACACCGGGGAGCTGTTTTTT	CASSLLPPRQGYTGELFF
TRBD2	TRBV9	TRBJ2-5	.	TGTGCCAGCAGCGTGACTAGCTTTCAAGAGACCCAGTACTTC	CASSVTSFQETQYF
TRBD1	TRBV2	TRBJ1-2	once	TGTGCCAGCAGTGAGACAGGGGCTTATGGCTACACCTTC	CASSETGAYGYTF
.	TRBV4-1	TRBJ2-3	.	TGCGCCAGCAGCCTCCGTGCCATCTCGGGGACAGATACGCAGTATTTT	CASSLRAISGTDTQYF
.	TRBV29-1	TRBJ2-3	.	TGCAGCGCTGGGGGACTCTCAGGGCGCACAGATACGCAGTATTTT	CSAGGLSGRTDTQYF
TRBD1	TRBV18	TRBJ2-7	.	TGTGCCAGCTCACCTTTCTCCTCCGGGACAGGGGGCGAGCAGTACTTC	CASSPFSSGTGGEQYF
.	TRBV11-3	TRBJ2-5	.	TGTGCCAGCAGCTTAGGTGCGATGGAGACCCAGTACTTC	CASSLGAMETQYF
.	TRBV14	TRBJ2-2	.	TGTGCCAGCAGCCCCCGACAGATCGGGGAGCTGTTTTTT	CASSPRQIGELFF
.	TRBV19	TRBJ1-1	.	TGTGCCAGTAGTAACCAGTGGGGGGCTGAAGCTTTCTTT	CASSNQWGAEAFF
.	TRBV4-2	TRBJ1-2	.	TGTGCCAGCAGCCCACTAGGGGGTAACTATGGCTACACCTTC	CASSPLGGNYGYTF
.	TRBV2	TRBJ2-4	.	TGTGCCAGCAGTGAAAGCCTAGCCAAAAACATTCAGTACTTC	CASSESLAKNIQYF
TRBD2	TRBV4-1	TRBJ2-7	.	TGCGCCAGCAGCCAAATGGGTGGACTAGCGGACCCCTACGAGCAGTACTTC	CASSQMGGLADPYEQYF
.	TRBV2	TRBJ1-2	.	TGTGCCAGCAGTGGAACAGCCCACTCAGCGGATGGCTACACCTTC	CASSGTAHSADGYTF
.	TRBV7-9	TRBJ1-4	.	TGTGCCAGCAGCTTGGAGACAGGACGGGGTGAAAAACTGTTTTTT	CASSLETGRGEKLFF
.	TRBV6-6	TRBJ1-1	.	TGTGCCAGCAGTAGCCATGGGGCGAACACTGAAGCTTTCTTT	CASSSHGANTEAFF
.	TRBV5-1	TRBJ2-6	.	TGCGCCAGCAGCTTGGCCGGAACTACTGGGGCCAACGTCCTGACTTTC	CASSLAGTTGANVLTF
.	TRBV10-3	TRBJ2-5	.	TGTGCCGTACAGGGTTCGGAAGAGACCCAGTACTTC	CAVQGSEETQYF
.	TRBV6-1	TRBJ1-2	.	TGTGCCAGCAGTGGCAGGCTGTTCTATGGCTACACCTTC	CASSGRLFYGYTF
.	TRBV12-2	TRBJ1-1	.	TGTGCAAGTCGCTTTCCCGGGAGGGGAACCTTCTTT	CASRFPGRGTFF
.	TRBV9	TRBJ2-2	.	TGTGCCAGCAGCCCGACAGGGAACACCGGGGAGCTGTTTTTT	CASSPTGNTGELFF
TRBD1	TRBV7-7	TRBJ1-6	.	TGTGCCACCGTGGACAGGGGTGGAAATTCACCCCTCCACTTT	CATVDRGGNSPLHF
TRBD2	TRBV5-1	TRBJ2-7	.	TGCGCCAGCAGCTGGCAACAGGGACTAGCGGGATCCTACGAGCAGTACTTC	CASSWQQGLAGSYEQYF
.	TRBV7-6	TRBJ1-1	few	TGTGCCAGCAGCCGAATCGCAGGAAACACTGAAGCTTTCTTT	CASSRIAGNTEAFF
.	TRBV7-2	TRBJ1-3	.	TGTGCCAGCAGCCCAGACAGGAGCTCTGGAAACACCATATATTTT	CASSPDRSSGNTIYF
.	TRBV6-1	TRBJ1-6	.	TGTGCCAGCAGTATGTGGGACTCCCCCCTCCACTTT	CASSMWDSPLHF
.	TRBV6-6	TRBJ1-1	.	TGTGCCAGCACCAACGGGGTGGGTGGCACTGAAGCTTTCTTT	CASTNGVGGTEAFF
TRBD2	TRBV10-2	TRBJ2-5	few	TGCGCCAGCAGTCCACATAGCGGGAGCGGTAGAGAGACCCAGTACTTC	CASSPHSGSGRETQYF
.	TRBV2	TRBJ2-2	few	TGTGCCAGCAGTGAGATAACAGGGAACACCGGGGAGCTGTTTTTT	CASSEITGNTGELFF
.	TRBV5-1	TRBJ2-7	.	TGCGCCAGCAGCTTGGAGATAGGGGCGAGGGAGCAGTACTTC	CASSLEIGAREQYF
TRBD2	TRBV19	TRBJ2-2	.	TGTGCCAGTCGGGGACTAGCGGGGAACACCGGGGAGCTGTTTTTT	CASRGLAGNTGELFF
TRBD1	TRBV6-5	TRBJ1-5	.	TGTGCCAGCAGCCCCGACAGGGGTAGCAATCAGCCCCAGCATTTT	CASSPDRGSNQPQHF
.	TRBV14	TRBJ1-3	.	TGTGCCAGCTCGGCGGGGGCCACCATATATTTT	CASSAGATIYF
.	TRBV21-1	TRBJ2-4	.	TGTGCCAGCAGCAAAGCGAGGACTAGCGGGGGGTGGAGCATTCAGTACTTC	CASSKARTSGGWSIQYF
.	TRBV10-3	TRBJ2-2	.	TGTGCCATCAGTGAACCGAGCTTAACCGGGGAGCTGTTTTTT	CAISEPSLTGELFF
TRBD2	TRBV15	TRBJ2-2	.	TGTGCCACCAGCAGAAGGCTAGCGGGGAACACCGGGGAGCTGTTTTTT	CATSRRLAGNTGELFF
.	TRBV19	TRBJ1-4	.	TGTGCCAGTAGTAGAGGGAGGAGGGCTAATGAAAAACTGTTTTTT	CASSRGRRANEKLFF
TRBD2	TRBV7-6	TRBJ2-7	.	TGTGCCAGCAGCTTAGTCGGGACTAGCGACGAGCAGTACTTC	CASSLVGTSDEQYF
.	TRBV6-1	TRBJ1-1	once	TGTGCCAGCAGTTTATCGGACAGTTTCTTCGGTCTGGCTTTCTTT	CASSLSDSFFGLAFF
.	TRBV28	TRBJ1-2	.	TGTGCCAGCAGTCAACGACGGGGGGCAAGCTATGGCTACACCTTC	CASSQRRGASYGYTF
.	TRBV2	TRBJ1-2	.	TGTGCCAGCAGTGAAGCGCGGCGGTACTATGGCTACACCTTC	CASSEARRYYGYTF
TRBD1	TRBV5-1	TRBJ1-4	once	TGCGCCAGCAGCGTGGGACAGGGGAGGGAAAAACTGTTTTTT	CASSVGQGREKLFF
.	TRBV27	TRBJ1-2	.	TGTGCCAGCAGTGGGGCCAACTATGGCTACACCTTC	CASSGANYGYTF
.	TRBV14	TRBJ2-3	.	TGTGCCAGCAGCCAAGAAGGAGACAGCACAGATACGCAGTATTTT	CASSQEGDSTDTQYF
.	TRBV18	TRBJ1-1	.	TGTGCCAGCTCACCGCCGACAAGTCTTAACACTGAAGCTTTCTTT	CASSPPTSLNTEAFF